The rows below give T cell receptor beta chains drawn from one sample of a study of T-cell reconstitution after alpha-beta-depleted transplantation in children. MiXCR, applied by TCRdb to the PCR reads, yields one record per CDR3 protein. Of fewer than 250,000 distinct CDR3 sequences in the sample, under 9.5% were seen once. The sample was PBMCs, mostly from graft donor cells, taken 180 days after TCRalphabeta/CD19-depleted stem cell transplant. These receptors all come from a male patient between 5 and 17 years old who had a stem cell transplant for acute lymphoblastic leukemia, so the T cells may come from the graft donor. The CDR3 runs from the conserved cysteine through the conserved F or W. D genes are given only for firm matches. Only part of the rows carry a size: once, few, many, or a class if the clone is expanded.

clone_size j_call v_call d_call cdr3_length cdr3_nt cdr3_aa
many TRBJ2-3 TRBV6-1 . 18 TGTGCCAGCAGTAAAACGACGAGGTTTTGGGGTAGCACAGATACGCAGTATTTT CASSKTTRFWGSTDTQYF
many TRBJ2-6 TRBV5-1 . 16 TGCGCCAGCAGCCCGCCCGGGGGAGGAGGGGCCAACGTCCTGACTTTC CASSPPGGGGANVLTF
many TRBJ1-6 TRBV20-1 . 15 TGCAGTGCTAGAGGTGACTCAGCCTATAATTCACCCCTCCACTTT CSARGDSAYNSPLHF
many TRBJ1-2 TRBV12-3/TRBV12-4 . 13 TGTGCCAGCAGTTCCCCACCCTCCCATGGCTACACCTTC CASSSPPSHGYTF
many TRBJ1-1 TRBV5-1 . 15 TGCGCCAGCAGCTTGGGTTGGGGGCGAGACACTGAAGCTTTCTTT CASSLGWGRDTEAFF
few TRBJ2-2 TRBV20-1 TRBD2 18 TGCAGTGCTAGACCCTCGACTAGCGGGGGGACCAGCACCGGGGAGCTGTTTTTT CSARPSTSGGTSTGELFF
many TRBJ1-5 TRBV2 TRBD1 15 TGTGCCAGCAGTGTTGGGACAGGGTCCAATCAGCCCCAGCATTTT CASSVGTGSNQPQHF
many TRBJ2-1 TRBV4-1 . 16 TGCGCCAGCAGCCAATACCCCCCAAACCCCAAGGATGAGCAGTTCTTC CASSQYPPNPKDEQFF
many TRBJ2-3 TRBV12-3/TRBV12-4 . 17 TGTGCCAGCAGTTCCGGGTCCGTGGCAAGCGGCACAGATACGCAGTATTTT CASSSGSVASGTDTQYF
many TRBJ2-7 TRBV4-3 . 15 TGCGCCAGCAGCCAAGACTGGGACCGGGGCTACGAGCAGTACTTC CASSQDWDRGYEQYF
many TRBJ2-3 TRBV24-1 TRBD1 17 TGTGCCACCAGTGATTTGGTAGGGGGCAAGGACACAGATACGCAGTATTTT CATSDLVGGKDTDTQYF
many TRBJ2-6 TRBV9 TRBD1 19 TGTGCCAGCAGCGTAGCCCGGGACAGTCCAATCTCTGGGGCCAACGTCCTGACTTTC CASSVARDSPISGANVLTF
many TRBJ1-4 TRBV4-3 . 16 TGCGCCAGCAGCCAAAGGAAGCTGGGGTTGGATGAAAAACTGTTTTTT CASSQRKLGLDEKLFF
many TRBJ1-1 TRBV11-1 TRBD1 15 TGTGCCAGCAGCTCATCGACAGGGAAGAACACTGAAGCTTTCTTT CASSSSTGKNTEAFF
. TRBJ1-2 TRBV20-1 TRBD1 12 TGCAGTGCGCTTGGACAGGGGGATGGCTACACCTTC CSALGQGDGYTF
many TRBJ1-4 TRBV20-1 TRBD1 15 TGCAGTGCCCCCTTCTCGGGACAGGGTAGGGAAAAACTGTTTTTT CSAPFSGQGREKLFF
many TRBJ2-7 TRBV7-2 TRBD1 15 TGTGCCAGCAGCTTAGACTTGGGGACAGGGGGCGAGCAGTACTTC CASSLDLGTGGEQYF
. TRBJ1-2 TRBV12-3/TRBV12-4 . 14 TGTGCCAGCACCTTGAGGGGCAGTAACTATGGCTACACCTTC CASTLRGSNYGYTF
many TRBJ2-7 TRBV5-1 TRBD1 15 TGCGCCAGCAGCTTTTTCCGGGACAGGGGCAACGAGCAGTACTTC CASSFFRDRGNEQYF
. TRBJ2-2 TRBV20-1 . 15 TGCAGTGCTCAAATCGGGAGAACGCATCCCGGGGAGCTGTTTTTT CSAQIGRTHPGELFF
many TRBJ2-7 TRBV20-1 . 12 TGCAGTGCCAGGGACCCAGCCTACGAGCAGTACTTC CSARDPAYEQYF
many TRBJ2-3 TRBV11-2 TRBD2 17 TGTGCCAGCAGCTCCCGGACTAGCGGGGTGTACACAGATACGCAGTATTTT CASSSRTSGVYTDTQYF
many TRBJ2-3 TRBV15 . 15 TGTGCCACCAGCCCTGGACGTCTTAACACAGATACGCAGTATTTT CATSPGRLNTDTQYF
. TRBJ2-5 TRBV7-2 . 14 TGTGCCAGCAGCTTAAGGAGGGGTTGGGAGACCCAGTACTTC CASSLRRGWETQYF
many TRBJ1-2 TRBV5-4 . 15 TGTGCCAGCAGCTTGGGGCAGGGGCCTGACTATGGCTACACCTTC CASSLGQGPDYGYTF
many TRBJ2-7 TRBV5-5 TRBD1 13 TGTGCCAGCAGCTGGGGACAGGGAATCGAGCAGTACTTC CASSWGQGIEQYF
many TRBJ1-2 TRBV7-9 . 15 TGTGCCAGCAGCTTTGATCTACAGGTTGTCGGGGGCTACACCTTC CASSFDLQVVGGYTF
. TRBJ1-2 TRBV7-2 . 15 TGTGCCAGCAGCCCCAAGCCCAGGGGAAGCTATGGCTACACCTTC CASSPKPRGSYGYTF
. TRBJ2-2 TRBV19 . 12 TGTGCCAGTAGTGCCGGCTCCGGGGAGCTGTTTTTT CASSAGSGELFF
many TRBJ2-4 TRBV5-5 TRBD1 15 TGTGCCAGCAGCTTCAGGGGGTATTCTAAAAACATTCAGTACTTC CASSFRGYSKNIQYF
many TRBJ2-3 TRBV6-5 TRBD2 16 TGTGCCAGCAGTTACTCGGTCCTAGCGGGGCAGGCTACGCAGTATTTT CASSYSVLAGQATQYF
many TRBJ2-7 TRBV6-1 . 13 TGTGCCAGCACCCGCGTAGGGGCCTACGAGCAGTACTTC CASTRVGAYEQYF
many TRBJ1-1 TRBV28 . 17 TGTGCCAGCAGTGGAAATATGGGGGGCGGGCCGAACACTGAAGCTTTCTTT CASSGNMGGGPNTEAFF
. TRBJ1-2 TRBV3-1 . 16 TGTGCCAGCAGCCAAGATGGCTCCGGGACACAAGATGGCTACACCTTC CASSQDGSGTQDGYTF
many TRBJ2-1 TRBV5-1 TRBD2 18 TGCGCCAGCAGCTTGGGACTAGCGGGGGCCTACTCCTACAATGAGCAGTTCTTC CASSLGLAGAYSYNEQFF
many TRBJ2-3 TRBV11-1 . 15 TGTGCCAGCAGCCGCGCCGGTTTTTTCACAGATACGCAGTATTTT CASSRAGFFTDTQYF
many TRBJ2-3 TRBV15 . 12 TGTGCCACCAGCAGAGATCGGGGGGCTCAGTATTTT CATSRDRGAQYF
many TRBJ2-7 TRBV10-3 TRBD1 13 TGTGCCATCAGTGGGTCAGGGGGCTACGAGCAGTACTTC CAISGSGGYEQYF
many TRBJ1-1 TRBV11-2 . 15 TGTGCCAGCAGCTTATTGGGTCAGATGGCCACTGAAGCTTTCTTT CASSLLGQMATEAFF
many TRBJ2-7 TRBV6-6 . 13 TGTGCCAGCACCCGGGACTTCCTCTACGAGCAGTACTTC CASTRDFLYEQYF
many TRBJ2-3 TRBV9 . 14 TGTGCCAGCAGCGTAGCTCTTCTCACAGATACGCAGTATTTT CASSVALLTDTQYF
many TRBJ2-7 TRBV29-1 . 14 TGCAGCGTTACCGATGGACATTTATCCTACGAGCAGTACTTC CSVTDGHLSYEQYF
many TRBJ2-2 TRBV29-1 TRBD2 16 TGCAGCGTTTTTCTGAGCGGGAGGGCGGACACCGGGGAGCTGTTTTTT CSVFLSGRADTGELFF